Each of the 32 T cell receptor beta chains below was sequenced from the same sample in a study of shared clonotypes between healthy human individuals. Sequenced by immunoSEQ multiplex PCR; TCRdb stores in-frame clones only, minus some. The table includes over a million clones, roughly 96% detected once. Sequencing was carried out using naive CD4+ T cells sorted from blood. Subset described: CD45RA+ positively selected. The receptors derive from a man aged 25 to 45 in good health.

The chain links TRBV5-4 to TRBJ2-7; tentative D call: TRBD1 (5 bases). Trimming removed 7 bases at V and 4 bases at J, with 18 bases between. Germline V lookup: CDR1 SGHNT, CDR2 YYREEE (reference sequence). There are 14 residues in the CDR3. CDR3 in amino acids: CASASGHGVYEQYF. CDR3 DNA: TGTGCCAGCGCGTCAGGGCATGGTGTATACGAGCAGTACTTC.

The rearrangement uses TRBV4-3 and TRBJ2-3; 10 nucleotides line up with TRBD2. This CDR3 is built from 15 residues. The trim removed 4 bases at V and 5 bases at J, leaving 6 bases unmatched. Germline CDR1 reads LGHNA; CDR2 reads YSLEER. The CDR3 sequence is CASSLSGRAGDTQYF. CDR3 bases: TGCGCCAGCAGCCTGAGCGGGAGGGCCGGAGATACGCAGTATTTT.

The chain recombines TRBV6-1 with TRBJ2-7; D remains ambiguous. V was pared by 3 bases and J by 1 base, with 13 bases between. Germline loops: CDR1 MNHNS, CDR2 SASEGT. CDR3 length: 15 amino acids. The CDR3 protein is CASSDAFRVSYEQYF. CDR3 sequence (DNA): TGTGCCAGCAGTGACGCATTCCGGGTTTCCTACGAGCAGTACTTC.

CDR3: CASSERQGISYNEQFF. For the CDR3, the DNA is TGTGCCAGCAGTGAAAGACAAGGAATAAGCTACAATGAGCAGTTCTTC. The genes are TRBV6-1 and TRBJ2-1, with no clear D. This CDR3 region has 16 residues. V was shortened by 2 bases and J by 3 bases, with 14 bases between the two germline ends. CDR1 is MNHNS, CDR2 SASEGT, per germline.

For this clone: Other DNA sequences from this sample encode an identical CDR3 as well. The V gene is TRBV9, the J gene TRBJ2-2; D gene unclear. The CDR3 length is 14 residues. The V end was cut by 2 bases, the J end by 0 bases, with 5 bases between. Germline V lookup: CDR1 SGDLS, CDR2 YYNGEE. The CDR3 DNA sequence: TGTGCCAGCAGCGTCTTCGCGAACACCGGGGAGCTGTTTTTT. Translating gives CASSVFANTGELFF.

The chain is built from TRBV5-6 and TRBJ1-1; D is uncertain. The CDR3 covers 14 residues. Germline assignment: CDR1 SGHDT and CDR2 YYEEEE. V was cut by 0 bases and J by 6 bases, with 12 bases left in between. The CDR3, as DNA: TGTGCCAGCAGCTTGGACAGTAAAGTGGCTGAAGCTTTCTTT. It yields the protein CASSLDSKVAEAFF.

The CDR3 protein is CASRAPGQGGNEQFF. The CDR3 nucleotides read TGTGCCAGCAGGGCCCCGGGACAGGGGGGGAATGAGCAGTTCTTC. The gene calls are TRBV11-2 and TRBJ2-1, with 11 nucleotides matching TRBD1. The ends lost 6 bases at V and 7 bases at J; junction bases unmatched: 8. The germline gives CDR1 SGHAT, CDR2 FQNNGV. The CDR3 sequence is 15 residues long.

A remark on this clone: Additional DNA sequences in this sample encode the identical CDR3. The rearrangement joins TRBV5-4 to TRBJ2-7; D gene ambiguous. Between the trimmed V and J ends, which lost 0 bases and 1 base, there was a span of 5 bases. CDR3 length: 13 residues. Germline CDR1 is SGHNT and CDR2 is YYREEE (reference sequence). The CDR3 is CASSLAGSYEQYF. The CDR3 bases are TGTGCCAGCAGCTTGGCAGGATCCTACGAGCAGTACTTC.

The chain joins TRBV27 to TRBJ1-4; no clear D. V lost 4 bases and J 8 bases, leaving 11 bases between the germline ends. This CDR3 has 13 residues. Germline values: CDR1 MNHEY, CDR2 SMNVEV (reference sequence). The CDR3 protein is CASSSPNSEKLFF. The CDR3 coding sequence is TGTGCCAGCAGTTCCCCCAATTCCGAAAAACTGTTTTTT.

V is TRBV7-2 and J is TRBJ2-3, with D uncertain. V was shortened by 9 bases and J by 2 bases, with 6 bases between the two germline ends. Germline values: CDR1 SGHTA, CDR2 FQGNSA. This CDR3 spans 11 amino acids. The CDR3 region is CARVVTDTQYF. The CDR3 nucleotides read TGTGCCAGGGTTGTCACAGATACGCAGTATTTT.

The rearrangement links TRBV19 to TRBJ2-7, with 7 positions matching TRBD1. CDR3 length: 15 residues. Germline V gene sequence: CDR1 LNHDA, CDR2 SQIVND (reference sequence). The trim removed 5 bases at V and 4 bases at J, leaving 11 bases unmatched. As DNA, the CDR3 is TGTGCCAGTAGTCCCGCCGGGACAGCAATTTACGAGCAGTACTTC. Translating it yields CASSPAGTAIYEQYF.

The chain is built from TRBV10-1 and TRBJ2-7; D is possibly TRBD1 or TRBD2 (5 bases each). The V gene's germline CDR1 is WNHNN and CDR2 SYGVQD (reference sequence). The V gene lost 7 bases and the J gene lost 2 bases, with 15 bases spanning the gap. The CDR3 runs to 14 residues. The CDR3 DNA follows: TGCGCCAGCAAGACGGGACGTCAAACCTACGAGCAGTACTTC. It is translated as CASKTGRQTYEQYF.

The V gene is TRBV7-9, the J gene TRBJ2-3; D ambiguous. CDR1 and CDR2 from the germline V gene are SEHNR and FQNEAQ (reference sequence). V was clipped by 4 bases and J by 4 bases, with 3 bases between them. The CDR3 length is 11 residues. CDR3 nucleotide sequence: TGTGCCAGCAGCTGGTCAGATACGCAGTATTTT. Protein: CASSWSDTQYF.

The genes are TRBV2 and TRBJ2-5; D is possibly TRBD1 (5 bases). Trimming removed 5 bases at V and 5 bases at J, with 12 bases between. This CDR3 is built from 13 residues. Germline V gene lookup returns CDR1 SNHLY and CDR2 FYNNEI. The CDR3 nucleotides read TGTGCCAGCAGTCTACAGGCCGAGGAGACCCAGTACTTC. Residues: CASSLQAEETQYF.

The chain links TRBV4-1 to TRBJ2-1; 8 bases fit TRBD2. This CDR3 is built from 14 residues. Germline CDR1 MGHRA, CDR2 YSYEKL. V shed 5 bases and J 12 bases; nucleotides not matched to a gene: 12. Here the CDR3 reads CASSRTSNGDGQFF. CDR3 coding DNA: TGCGCCAGCAGCAGGACTAGCAATGGTGATGGGCAGTTCTTC.

V usage is TRBV10-3 and J usage is TRBJ2-2; D assignment may be TRBD1 or TRBD2 (5 bases each). Germline V gene data show CDR1 as ENHRY and CDR2 as SYGVKD. The CDR3 has 13 residues. V lost 10 bases to trimming and J lost 5 bases, with 14 bases between them. CDR3 nucleotides: TGTGCCACTGCCGGGACGCCAACCGGGGAGCTGTTTTTT. Its translation: CATAGTPTGELFF.

The rearrangement uses TRBV6-5 and TRBJ1-2; D ambiguous. The V end was cut by 6 bases, the J end by 4 bases, with 9 bases between. The V gene's germline CDR1 is MNHEY and CDR2 SVGAGI. The CDR3 length is 12 residues. The CDR3 DNA reads as TGTGCCAGCAGCCAATCAGGCTATGGCTACACCTTC. This codes for CASSQSGYGYTF.

The chain combines TRBV11-2 with TRBJ2-3; D perhaps matches TRBD2 (6 bases). This CDR3 has 18 residues. The germline V gene encodes CDR1 SGHAT and CDR2 FQNNGV. V was shortened by 4 bases and J by 0 bases, with 20 bases between the two germline ends. For the CDR3, the DNA is TGTGCCAGCAGCTCCCGGACTATGGGGGACGGAAGCACAGATACGCAGTATTTT. Translated: CASSSRTMGDGSTDTQYF.

J is TRBJ2-7 and V is TRBV7-3; weak D call: TRBD1 (5 bases). Germline values: CDR1 SGHTA, CDR2 FQGTGA. V was cut by 5 bases and J by 2 bases, with 16 bases left in between. The CDR3 is 15 amino acids. The CDR3 bases are TGTGCCAGCAGCCCAACCCCAGGGATAACCTACGAGCAGTACTTC. This encodes CASSPTPGITYEQYF.

The V call is TRBV11-2, the J call TRBJ2-7; D possibly uses TRBD1 or TRBD2 (5 bases each). The germline gives CDR1 SGHAT, CDR2 FQNNGV. This CDR3 has 13 residues. The germline V and J ends were trimmed by 6 bases and 3 bases, with 12 bases remaining between them. The CDR3 coding sequence is TGTGCCAGCAGACGGGACGGAGGCTACGAGCAGTACTTC. Translation: CASRRDGGYEQYF.

The gene calls are TRBV23-1 and TRBJ2-2; D possibly uses TRBD1 or TRBD2 (5 bases each). TRBV23-1 is reported as an ORF; its role is uncertain. V was pared by 3 bases and J by 6 bases, with 17 bases between. The CDR3 loop spans 16 amino acids. Written as DNA, the CDR3 is TGCGCCAGCAGTCACCCCCGGGACGGGAAGTCCGGGGAGCTGTTTTTT. Its translation: CASSHPRDGKSGELFF.

The chain's CDR3 is CASSERDGMVYF. The CDR3 DNA follows: TGTGCCAGCAGTGAGCGGGACGGGATGGTGTACTTC. V gene TRBV2 combines with J gene TRBJ2-7, with a weak D call TRBD2 (6 bases). Germline V gene lookup returns CDR1 SNHLY and CDR2 FYNNEI. The CDR3 runs to 12 residues. Trimming cost V 3 bases and J 12 bases, with 15 bases left between them.

This chain uses TRBV6-1 with TRBJ2-1; 7 nucleotides line up with TRBD1. The germline V gene encodes CDR1 MNHNS and CDR2 SASEGT. This CDR3 spans 15 amino acids. V shed 6 bases and J 0 bases; nucleotides not matched to a gene: 5. As DNA, the CDR3 is TGTGCCAGCAGCCCGGACAGGAACTCCTACAATGAGCAGTTCTTC. The encoded protein is CASSPDRNSYNEQFF.

The rearrangement uses TRBV7-9 and TRBJ2-5; the D gene is possibly TRBD1 (5 bases). CDR3 length: 16 amino acids. V was cut by 4 bases and J by 1 base, with 16 bases left in between. Germline lookup yields CDR1 SEHNR and CDR2 FQNEAQ (reference sequence). The CDR3 reads CASSSGVWGSQETQYF. The CDR3 nucleotides are TGTGCCAGCAGCTCTGGGGTGTGGGGCAGCCAAGAGACCCAGTACTTC.

The chain uses TRBV6-5 and TRBJ1-1, with unresolved D. CDR3 length: 16 amino acids. Germline V gene sequence: CDR1 MNHEY, CDR2 SVGAGI. V lost 3 bases and J lost 6, with 20 bases in between. The CDR3 nucleotides are TGTGCCAGCAGTTATAGTTTGGAGGGCTTTGAATCTGAAGCTTTCTTT. This codes for CASSYSLEGFESEAFF.

J is TRBJ2-1 and V is TRBV25-1; 9 bases match TRBD2. This CDR3 comprises 18 residues. Looked up from germline, CDR1 is MGHDK and CDR2 is SYGVNS. After removal of 6 bases from V and 5 bases from J, the junction contained 17 bases not matched to a gene. The CDR3 bases are TGTGCCAGCAGCTCAAGCGGGATAGCGGGAGCAGTGGACAATGAGCAGTTCTTC. Protein sequence: CASSSSGIAGAVDNEQFF. Filled out from reference TRBV25-1 and TRBJ2-1, the complete variable domain reads EADIYQTPRYLVIGTGKKITLECSQTMGHDKMYWYQQDPGMELHLIHYSYGVNSTEKGDLSSESTVSRIRTEHFPLTLESARPSHTSQYLCASSSSGIAGAVDNEQFFGPGTRLTVL.

As for this clone: Different DNA sequences within this sample yield the same CDR3. The chain recombines TRBV7-2 with TRBJ2-1; 9 bases agree with TRBD2. The CDR3 is 14 amino acids. After removal of 2 bases from V and 7 bases from J, the junction contained 3 bases not matched to a gene. The germline V gene has CDR1 SGHTA and CDR2 FQGNSA. The CDR3 loop is CASSLLAGVNEQFF. The DNA of the CDR3 is TGTGCCAGCAGCTTATTAGCGGGAGTAAATGAGCAGTTCTTC.

The V and J genes are TRBV7-9 and TRBJ2-1; 9 bases are shared with TRBD2. The CDR3 runs 18 residues. Trimming took 2 bases from V and 2 from J; bases not matched to a gene: 10. Germline loops: CDR1 SEHNR, CDR2 FQNEAQ (reference sequence). The CDR3 here is CASSLLAGGPSAYNEQFF. CDR3 sequence (DNA): TGTGCCAGCAGCTTACTGGCGGGAGGGCCCTCAGCCTACAATGAGCAGTTCTTC.

The V and J genes are TRBV27 and TRBJ1-5; weak D call: TRBD1 (6 bases). This CDR3 comprises 17 residues. V was trimmed by 5 bases and J by 1 base, leaving 18 bases between them. Looked up from germline, CDR1 is MNHEY and CDR2 is SMNVEV (reference sequence). CDR3 protein: CASSPLSGRGSNQPQHF. As DNA, the CDR3 is TGTGCCAGCAGTCCACTCTCAGGCAGGGGAAGCAATCAGCCCCAGCATTTT.

This clone occurred once. The chain recombines TRBV5-1 with TRBJ2-7; 7 positions match TRBD1. Germline V lookup: CDR1 SGHRS, CDR2 YFSETQ. With 7 bases clipped from V and 5 bases from J, the junction kept 6 bases outside the gene matches. The CDR3 runs to 12 residues. This CDR3 reads CASSGTANEQYF. The CDR3 bases are TGCGCCAGCTCCGGGACAGCCAACGAGCAGTACTTC.

This clone was counted a single time. The V and J genes are TRBV7-8 and TRBJ2-7; D is possibly TRBD2 (6 bases). The CDR3 sequence is 14 residues long. The germline gives CDR1 SGHVS, CDR2 FQNEAQ. Trimming took off 5 bases at V and 1 base at J, with 12 bases between the two ends. CDR3 DNA: TGTGCCAGCAGCCTGGGACTGGCATCCTACGAGCAGTACTTC. Translating gives CASSLGLASYEQYF.

The V and J genes are TRBV18 and TRBJ2-7; possibly TRBD1 for D (7 bases). Trimming took off 1 base at V and 3 bases at J, with 10 bases between the two ends. Germline-derived CDR1 and CDR2 are KGHSH and LQKENI. The length of the CDR3 is 14 residues. CDR3 DNA sequence: TGTGCCAGCTCACCACGCAGGGGGGACTACGAGCAGTACTTC. Translated: CASSPRRGDYEQYF.